The rows below give T cell receptor beta chains drawn from one sample of a study of T-cell memory formation after mild COVID-19. TCRdb re-derived calls from the 5' RACE reads in MiXCR, one entry per CDR3 protein. The table shows fewer than 350,000 distinct CDR3 sequences, with roughly an eighth occurring only once. Material for sequencing was PBMCs or a T cell subset sorted from them (not recorded which). Receptors originate from a man in his late teens or twenties who had mild COVID-19 (a few samples of this study predate the infection). Cell type and time point are not known. Each CDR3 is given with its conserved first and last residue. D genes are given only for firm matches. Not every row has a clone size; where given, it reads once, few, many or a size class.

v_gene: TRBV4-1
j_gene: TRBJ1-1
abundance: NA
d_gene: NA
CDR3aa: CASSQERPHTEAFF
CDR3nt: TGCGCCAGCAGCCAAGAACGCCCGCACACTGAAGCTTTCTTT

v_gene: TRBV5-1
j_gene: TRBJ1-2
abundance: NA
d_gene: TRBD1
CDR3aa: CASSESTGGDGYTF
CDR3nt: TGCGCCAGCAGCGAGTCGACAGGGGGCGATGGCTACACCTTC

v_gene: TRBV7-2
j_gene: TRBJ2-3
abundance: many
d_gene: NA
CDR3aa: CASSFLRDTQYF
CDR3nt: TGTGCCAGCAGCTTCCTAAGAGATACGCAGTATTTT

v_gene: TRBV7-8
j_gene: TRBJ2-5
abundance: NA
d_gene: NA
CDR3aa: CASSLGVGGETQYF
CDR3nt: TGTGCCAGCAGCTTAGGCGTGGGCGGGGAGACCCAGTACTTC

v_gene: TRBV2
j_gene: TRBJ1-5
abundance: many
d_gene: NA
CDR3aa: CASSRAFTQPQHF
CDR3nt: TGTGCCAGCAGCCGGGCCTTTACTCAGCCCCAGCATTTT

v_gene: TRBV4-3
j_gene: TRBJ1-2
abundance: few
d_gene: TRBD1
CDR3aa: CASSQDKRTGYQGYTF
CDR3nt: TGCGCCAGCAGCCAAGATAAGCGGACAGGGTACCAGGGCTACACCTTC

v_gene: TRBV15
j_gene: TRBJ2-5
abundance: NA
d_gene: NA
CDR3aa: CATSRDTSGQETQYF
CDR3nt: TGTGCCACCAGCAGAGATACCTCGGGACAAGAGACCCAGTACTTC

v_gene: TRBV9
j_gene: TRBJ2-1
abundance: few
d_gene: TRBD2
CDR3aa: CASSVGIAGGPSNEQFF
CDR3nt: TGTGCCAGCAGCGTAGGGATAGCGGGGGGGCCGAGTAATGAGCAGTTCTTC

v_gene: TRBV5-4
j_gene: TRBJ2-5
abundance: NA
d_gene: NA
CDR3aa: CASSHGGAGGETQYF
CDR3nt: TGTGCCAGCAGCCATGGGGGGGCCGGGGGCGAGACCCAGTACTTC

v_gene: TRBV5-1
j_gene: TRBJ2-5
abundance: NA
d_gene: NA
CDR3aa: CASSRGIAETQYF
CDR3nt: TGCGCCAGCAGCCGGGGGATAGCGGAGACCCAGTACTTC

v_gene: TRBV10-3
j_gene: TRBJ2-3
abundance: NA
d_gene: NA
CDR3aa: CAIRHARESDTQYF
CDR3nt: TGTGCCATCAGGCATGCTAGGGAGTCAGATACGCAGTATTTT

v_gene: TRBV2
j_gene: TRBJ1-1
abundance: few
d_gene: NA
CDR3aa: CASSEQNMNTEAFF
CDR3nt: TGTGCCAGCAGTGAGCAGAATATGAACACTGAAGCTTTCTTT

v_gene: TRBV29-1
j_gene: TRBJ2-1
abundance: many
d_gene: TRBD2
CDR3aa: CSAETSGADEQFF
CDR3nt: TGCAGCGCCGAGACTAGCGGGGCCGATGAGCAGTTCTTC

v_gene: TRBV5-6
j_gene: TRBJ2-3
abundance: NA
d_gene: NA
CDR3aa: CASSQVTKDTQYF
CDR3nt: TGTGCCAGCAGTCAAGTTACAAAAGATACGCAGTATTTT

v_gene: TRBV7-2
j_gene: TRBJ1-3
abundance: few
d_gene: NA
CDR3aa: CASSYQGSDGNTIYF
CDR3nt: TGTGCCAGCAGCTACCAGGGGTCAGATGGAAACACCATATATTTT

v_gene: TRBV20-1
j_gene: TRBJ2-4
abundance: few
d_gene: TRBD1
CDR3aa: CSARVGQGAADIQYF
CDR3nt: TGCAGTGCTAGAGTAGGACAGGGGGCAGCGGACATTCAGTACTTC

v_gene: TRBV6-6
j_gene: TRBJ2-3
abundance: NA
d_gene: NA
CDR3aa: CASSYPGGGTDTQYF
CDR3nt: TGTGCCAGCAGTTACCCTGGGGGTGGCACAGATACGCAGTATTTT

v_gene: TRBV7-9
j_gene: TRBJ2-3
abundance: NA
d_gene: TRBD1
CDR3aa: CASSFGQGESTDTQYF
CDR3nt: TGTGCCAGCAGCTTCGGACAGGGGGAGAGCACAGATACGCAGTATTTT

v_gene: TRBV7-2
j_gene: TRBJ2-3
abundance: few
d_gene: NA
CDR3aa: CASSFGPSTDTQYF
CDR3nt: TGTGCCAGCAGCTTCGGGCCTAGCACAGATACGCAGTATTTT

v_gene: TRBV5-6
j_gene: TRBJ2-5
abundance: many
d_gene: NA
CDR3aa: CASSRGTSGETQYF
CDR3nt: TGTGCCAGCAGCAGAGGGACATCGGGAGAGACCCAGTACTTC

v_gene: TRBV10-3
j_gene: TRBJ2-3
abundance: many
d_gene: NA
CDR3aa: CAIRGTLSTSTDTQYF
CDR3nt: TGTGCCATCAGGGGGACCCTAAGTACTAGCACAGATACGCAGTATTTT

v_gene: TRBV6-5
j_gene: TRBJ2-7
abundance: many
d_gene: NA
CDR3aa: CASSYRGRFDEQYF
CDR3nt: TGTGCCAGCAGTTATCGGGGGCGCTTCGACGAGCAGTACTTC

v_gene: TRBV7-2
j_gene: TRBJ2-3
abundance: many
d_gene: NA
CDR3aa: CASSLTISTDTQYF
CDR3nt: TGTGCCAGCAGCTTGACTATAAGCACAGATACGCAGTATTTT

v_gene: TRBV5-1
j_gene: TRBJ1-2
abundance: few
d_gene: NA
CDR3aa: CASAQGSDYGYTF
CDR3nt: TGCGCCAGCGCTCAGGGATCTGACTATGGCTACACCTTC

v_gene: TRBV5-6
j_gene: TRBJ2-5
abundance: NA
d_gene: TRBD2
CDR3aa: CASSIGTNRLETQYF
CDR3nt: TGTGCCAGCAGCATCGGGACTAATCGGCTAGAGACCCAGTACTTC

v_gene: TRBV12-3/TRBV12-4
j_gene: TRBJ1-2
abundance: many
d_gene: NA
CDR3aa: CASSSTGFGYTF
CDR3nt: TGTGCCAGCAGTTCTACAGGGTTTGGCTACACCTTC

v_gene: TRBV11-3
j_gene: TRBJ2-1
abundance: few
d_gene: NA
CDR3aa: CASSSGGFNEQFF
CDR3nt: TGTGCCAGCAGCTCAGGAGGCTTCAATGAGCAGTTCTTC

v_gene: TRBV4-3
j_gene: TRBJ2-1
abundance: NA
d_gene: NA
CDR3aa: CASSQETGRNEQFF
CDR3nt: TGCGCCAGCAGCCAAGAAACAGGTCGAAATGAGCAGTTCTTC

v_gene: TRBV4-3
j_gene: TRBJ2-2
abundance: few
d_gene: NA
CDR3aa: CASSQEGTRTGELFF
CDR3nt: TGCGCCAGCAGCCAAGAGGGGACACGCACCGGGGAGCTGTTTTTT

v_gene: TRBV19
j_gene: TRBJ2-7
abundance: NA
d_gene: NA
CDR3aa: CASRRDIDWYEQYF
CDR3nt: TGTGCCAGTAGGCGGGACATAGACTGGTACGAGCAGTACTTC

v_gene: TRBV7-8
j_gene: TRBJ2-2
abundance: few
d_gene: TRBD2
CDR3aa: CASSGSGGPNTGELFF
CDR3nt: TGTGCCAGCAGCGGCAGCGGGGGGCCGAACACCGGGGAGCTGTTTTTT

v_gene: TRBV20-1
j_gene: TRBJ2-1
abundance: few
d_gene: TRBD1
CDR3aa: CSADRGARYNEQFF
CDR3nt: TGCAGTGCGGACAGGGGGGCGCGGTACAATGAGCAGTTCTTC

v_gene: TRBV4-3
j_gene: TRBJ2-1
abundance: NA
d_gene: NA
CDR3aa: CASSLGAGYNEQFF
CDR3nt: TGCGCCAGCAGCCTAGGGGCCGGGTACAATGAGCAGTTCTTC

v_gene: TRBV5-1
j_gene: TRBJ2-3
abundance: NA
d_gene: NA
CDR3aa: CASSRRTGADYTDTQYF
CDR3nt: TGCGCCAGCAGCCGACGCACCGGGGCAGACTACACGGATACGCAGTATTTT

v_gene: TRBV20-1
j_gene: TRBJ2-1
abundance: NA
d_gene: NA
CDR3aa: CSAKPRVYNEQFF
CDR3nt: TGCAGTGCTAAGCCTCGGGTGTACAATGAGCAGTTCTTC

v_gene: TRBV7-9
j_gene: TRBJ1-3
abundance: NA
d_gene: NA
CDR3aa: CASSLFGAYVDF
CDR3nt: TGTGCCAGCAGCTTATTCGGGGCCTATGTGGATTTT

v_gene: TRBV6-2/TRBV6-3
j_gene: TRBJ2-2
abundance: medium-sized
d_gene: NA
CDR3aa: CASSYSTTGELFF
CDR3nt: TGTGCCAGCAGTTACTCGACCACCGGGGAGCTGTTTTTT

v_gene: TRBV5-1
j_gene: TRBJ1-1
abundance: few
d_gene: NA
CDR3aa: CASSLGQRLNTEAFF
CDR3nt: TGCGCCAGCAGCTTGGGACAGAGGTTGAACACTGAAGCTTTCTTT

v_gene: TRBV2
j_gene: TRBJ2-1
abundance: NA
d_gene: TRBD1
CDR3aa: CASSPRPGTEKSNEQFF
CDR3nt: TGTGCCAGCAGTCCACGACCCGGGACAGAAAAAAGCAATGAGCAGTTCTTC

v_gene: TRBV4-1
j_gene: TRBJ2-1
abundance: few
d_gene: NA
CDR3aa: CASSHLGGGGSPSYNEQFF
CDR3nt: TGCGCCAGCAGCCACCTAGGGGGAGGGGGGAGTCCTTCCTACAATGAGCAGTTCTTC

v_gene: TRBV7-7
j_gene: TRBJ2-5
abundance: few
d_gene: TRBD1
CDR3aa: CASSPGQGAATQYF
CDR3nt: TGTGCTAGCAGCCCGGGACAGGGGGCCGCGACCCAGTACTTC

v_gene: TRBV7-7
j_gene: TRBJ2-7
abundance: NA
d_gene: TRBD1
CDR3aa: CASSPYRDSYEQYF
CDR3nt: TGTGCCAGCAGCCCATACCGGGACAGCTACGAGCAGTACTTC

v_gene: TRBV9
j_gene: TRBJ2-4
abundance: NA
d_gene: TRBD1
CDR3aa: CASSPQGDNIQYF
CDR3nt: TGTGCCAGCAGCCCTCAGGGGGATAACATTCAGTACTTC

v_gene: TRBV6-4
j_gene: TRBJ2-5
abundance: few
d_gene: TRBD1
CDR3aa: CASSEGTGVQTQYF
CDR3nt: TGTGCCAGCAGCGAGGGGACAGGGGTTCAGACCCAGTACTTC

v_gene: TRBV29-1
j_gene: TRBJ1-2
abundance: few
d_gene: NA
CDR3aa: CSAMDDPYGYTF
CDR3nt: TGCAGCGCAATGGACGACCCCTATGGCTACACCTTC

v_gene: TRBV7-2
j_gene: TRBJ1-2
abundance: many
d_gene: NA
CDR3aa: CASSDSRDNSAGYTF
CDR3nt: TGTGCCAGCAGCGACTCCCGGGACAACTCCGCTGGCTACACCTTC

v_gene: TRBV12-3/TRBV12-4
j_gene: TRBJ2-5
abundance: few
d_gene: NA
CDR3aa: CASSPPRTPETQYF
CDR3nt: TGTGCCAGCAGCCCGCCGCGAACCCCGGAGACCCAGTACTTC

v_gene: TRBV20-1
j_gene: TRBJ2-5
abundance: many
d_gene: NA
CDR3aa: CSALGPDQETQYF
CDR3nt: TGCAGTGCTCTAGGACCAGATCAAGAGACCCAGTACTTC

v_gene: TRBV28
j_gene: TRBJ1-3
abundance: NA
d_gene: NA
CDR3aa: CASSTRDTISGNTIYF
CDR3nt: TGTGCCAGCAGTACCAGGGACACTATCTCTGGAAACACCATATATTTT

v_gene: TRBV6-5
j_gene: TRBJ2-5
abundance: NA
d_gene: TRBD2
CDR3aa: CASSYIAGPQETQYF
CDR3nt: TGTGCCAGCAGTTACATAGCGGGGCCCCAAGAGACCCAGTACTTC

v_gene: TRBV9
j_gene: TRBJ2-2
abundance: few
d_gene: TRBD1
CDR3aa: CASSPTGLNGELFF
CDR3nt: TGTGCCAGCAGCCCGACAGGGCTGAACGGGGAGCTGTTTTTT